This T cell receptor beta chain was identified in a study of blood T cell repertoires in COVID-19. Study-level information: Material from acute and convalescent COVID-19 was sourced from the United States, Italy and Spain. In each case, the material was cDNA or gDNA derived from T cells, B-cell-depleted T cells, or PBMCs.

V dropped 6 bases and J dropped 7; count of bases not matched to a gene: 7. CDR3 length: 14 amino acids. Germline CDR1 and CDR2: LNHDA and SQIVND (reference sequence). In the authors' methods: Reference gene primer amplification yielded estimated nucleated cell counts. Produced via immunoSEQ multiplex PCR; TCRdb's table is partial and in-frame only. D and trimming were read from the DNA, whereas the V and J calls and clone size are those reported in that table. Of some 300,000 clones detected, 85% to 90% appear once; the ten largest clones hold approximately 6.5%. The sample taken for sequencing was peripheral blood. V usage is TRBV19 and J usage is TRBJ2-2; 8 bases are shared with TRBD1. The TCR was taken from a woman aged 50 to 65 with COVID-19, enrolled during active disease. The CDR3 reads CASSRTGLVGELFF. The CDR3 DNA is TGTGCCAGTAGCAGGACAGGGCTTGTCGGGGAGCTGTTTTTT.